The 30 T cell receptor beta chains listed next were all sequenced from one sample in a study of immune evolution from preneoplasia to lung adenocarcinoma. TCRdb's table, derived via immunoSEQ multiplex PCR, lists solely in-frame clones and lacks some. The sample shows 35,000 or so clones, 74% of them seen only once. The sequenced sample consisted of FFPE invasive lung adenocarcinoma tissue. These receptors were collected from a person in their sixties or seventies with lung adenocarcinoma.

This clone has just a few counts. V and J are TRBV5-6 and TRBJ2-5, with TRBD2 matching 9 bases. With 0 bases clipped from V and 5 bases from J, the junction kept 5 bases outside the gene matches. In germline, CDR1 is SGHDT, CDR2 YYEEEE. CDR3 size: 15 residues. The CDR3 reads CASSLVAGGRETQYF. In DNA, the CDR3 is TGTGCCAGCAGCTTGGTTGCGGGAGGGAGGGAGACCCAGTACTTC.

V is TRBV28 and J is TRBJ2-7, with D maybe TRBD2 (6 bases). Trimming removed 2 bases from V and 0 bases from J, with 11 bases in between. The CDR3 runs 15 residues. Germline assignment: CDR1 MDHEN and CDR2 SYDVKM. The CDR3 loop is CASSLRSGSSYEQYF. The CDR3 DNA sequence: TGTGCCAGCAGTTTAAGGTCCGGGAGCTCCTACGAGCAGTACTTC. Drawing the rest from reference TRBV28 and TRBJ2-7, the complete variable domain is DVKVTQSSRYLVKRTGEKVFLECVQDMDHENMFWYRQDPGLGLRLIYFSYDVKMKEKGDIPEGYSVSREKKERFSLILESASTNQTSMYLCASSLRSGSSYEQYFGPGTRLTVT.

There are a few counts of this clone. The chain combines TRBV19 with TRBJ2-6; 7 bases agree with TRBD2. Losses at the gene ends were 4 bases for V and 6 bases for J; bases not matched to a gene: 3. Germline lookup yields CDR1 LNHDA and CDR2 SQIVND (reference sequence). This CDR3 region has 14 residues. The CDR3 DNA sequence: TGTGCCAGTAGTACAGGGAGGGAGGCCAACGTCCTGACTTTC. Translated, it gives CASSTGREANVLTF.

V and J are TRBV19 and TRBJ1-1; perhaps TRBD1 as D (6 bases). From germline, CDR1 is LNHDA and CDR2 SQIVND (reference sequence). Deletions cut 7 bases from V and 3 bases from J, with 15 bases between. The CDR3 runs to 14 residues. CDR3 nucleotide sequence: TGTGCCAGTACCATACAGGGATTGCACACTGAAGCTTTCTTT. As protein: CASTIQGLHTEAFF.

The V call is TRBV9, the J call TRBJ2-7; 11 nucleotides agree with TRBD2. The J segment lost 2 bases and the V segment lost 2 bases, leaving 3 bases of the junction unmatched. The CDR3 is 15 amino acids. CDR1 and CDR2 from the germline V gene are SGDLS and YYNGEE. Written as DNA, the CDR3 is TGTGCCAGCAGCGTGGCTAGCGGGAGGACCTACGAGCAGTACTTC. Its protein is CASSVASGRTYEQYF.

The chain employs TRBV5-6 and TRBJ2-1; the D is unclear. Germline CDR1 SGHDT, CDR2 YYEEEE. The ends were cut back, 1 base at V and 12 bases at J, with 8 bases in the middle. The CDR3 loop spans 11 amino acids. This chain's CDR3 is CASSLSGPQFF. CDR3 coding DNA: TGTGCCAGCAGCTTGAGTGGACCGCAGTTCTTC.

The CDR3 nucleotides are TGTGCCAGCAGCTTAGATAGTCTAGCGGGCCCCTCCTACAATGAGCAGTTCTTC. Translating it yields CASSLDSLAGPSYNEQFF. V and J are TRBV7-2 and TRBJ2-1; 8 nucleotides agree with TRBD2. CDR3 length: 18 residues. After removal of 1 base from V and 0 bases from J, the junction contained 8 bases not matched to a gene. Germline assignment: CDR1 SGHTA and CDR2 FQGNSA.

The chain combines TRBV6-5 with TRBJ1-5; D possibly corresponds to TRBD1 (6 bases). Trimming took off 5 bases at V and 7 bases at J, with 12 bases between the two ends. The CDR3 spans 13 residues. Looked up from germline, CDR1 is MNHEY and CDR2 is SVGAGI. CDR3 DNA sequence: TGTGCCAGCAGTACGGACAGTTACCAGCCCCAGCATTTT. Translating gives CASSTDSYQPQHF.

The V gene is TRBV9, the J gene TRBJ1-2, with a possible D match to TRBD1 (5 bases). The ends were cut back, 2 bases at V and 2 bases at J, with 7 bases in the middle. Per the germline V gene, CDR1 is SGDLS and CDR2 is YYNGEE. The CDR3 loop spans 13 amino acids. The CDR3 DNA reads as TGTGCCAGCAGCGTCGACAGCAACTATGGCTACACCTTC. It encodes CASSVDSNYGYTF. The full variable domain, in which reference TRBV9 and TRBJ1-2 provide the parts outside the CDR3, is DSGVTQTPKHLITATGQRVTLRCSPRSGDLSVYWYQQSLDQGLQFLIQYYNGEERAKGNILERFSAQQFPDLHSELNLSSLELGDSALYFCASSVDSNYGYTFGSGTRLTVV.

The chain links TRBV5-1 to TRBJ2-3; TRBD2 matches 9 bases. The junction had 13 bases not matched to a gene; V was cut back by 2 bases and J by 0 bases. CDR3 size: 19 residues. Germline V gives CDR1 SGHRS, CDR2 YFSETQ. Here the CDR3 reads CASSLSTGTSRTSTDTQYF. CDR3 DNA: TGCGCCAGCAGCTTAAGTACCGGGACTAGCAGGACTAGCACAGATACGCAGTATTTT.

This rearrangement joins TRBV2 to TRBJ2-6, with D uncertain. Trimming pared 2 bases from V and 4 bases from J, leaving 9 bases between. This CDR3 is 15 amino acids long. The germline V gene encodes CDR1 SNHLY and CDR2 FYNNEI. CDR3 loop: CASSEMWVGANVLTF. The DNA for the CDR3 is TGTGCCAGCAGTGAAATGTGGGTCGGGGCCAACGTCCTGACTTTC.

The CDR3 here is CASKGTISYEQYF. CDR3 nucleotide sequence: TGTGCCAGCAAAGGAACTATCTCCTACGAGCAGTACTTC. The chain combines TRBV7-9 with TRBJ2-7; D is unclear. V was trimmed by 7 bases and J by 0 bases, leaving 10 bases between them. CDR1 and CDR2 (germline): SEHNR, FQNEAQ (reference sequence). The CDR3 is 13 amino acids.

This clone was detected ten times or more. This chain uses TRBV5-1 with TRBJ2-1, with 11 bases matching TRBD2. The CDR3 runs to 15 residues. With V trimmed by 4 bases and J by 6 bases, 6 bases remained unmatched. Germline V gene lookup returns CDR1 SGHRS and CDR2 YFSETQ. CDR3: CASSPLAGVGNEQFF. Written as DNA, the CDR3 is TGCGCCAGCAGCCCACTAGCGGGAGTAGGCAATGAGCAGTTCTTC. The whole variable domain, remainder taken from reference TRBV5-1 and TRBJ2-1, is KAGVTQTPRYLIKTRGQQVTLSCSPISGHRSVSWYQQTPGQGLQFLFEYFSETQRNKGNFPGRFSGRQFSNSRSEMNVSTLELGDSALYLCASSPLAGVGNEQFFGPGTRLTVL.

This clone was picked up one time. The V call is TRBV2, the J call TRBJ2-7, with TRBD2 matching 10 bases. The CDR3 is made up of 16 amino acids. The V gene end was trimmed by 6 bases and the J gene end by 6 bases; junction bases not matched to a gene: 14. The germline gives CDR1 SNHLY, CDR2 FYNNEI. CDR3 coding DNA: TGTGCCAGCAGATCGACTAGCGGGTTTGTGTATATCGAGCAGTACTTC. Protein sequence: CASRSTSGFVYIEQYF. Based on the CDR3 plus reference TRBV2 and TRBJ2-7, the full variable domain is EPEVTQTPSHQVTQMGQEVILRCVPISNHLYFYWYRQILGQKVEFLVSFYNNEISEKSEIFDDQFSVERPDGSNFTLKIRSTKLEDSAMYFCASRSTSGFVYIEQYFGPGTRLTVT.

This clone was seen once. The V and J genes are TRBV6-5 and TRBJ2-5; 11 nucleotides line up with TRBD1. The junction had 6 bases not matched to a gene; V was cut back by 6 bases and J by 6 bases. This CDR3 is built from 14 residues. The germline V gene has CDR1 MNHEY and CDR2 SVGAGI. This CDR3 is CASRTGQGGQTQYF. CDR3 DNA: TGTGCCAGCAGGACGGGACAGGGGGGACAGACCCAGTACTTC.

The chain is built from TRBV7-8 and TRBJ1-1; a possible D gene is TRBD1 (5 bases). The CDR3 consists of 16 residues. Trimming pared 5 bases from V and 6 bases from J, leaving 22 bases between. CDR1 is SGHVS and CDR2 is FQNEAQ in the germline V gene. As DNA, the CDR3 is TGTGCCAGCAGCGGACCGGGGCCGTTTTACGGATCTGAAGCTTTCTTT. Translation: CASSGPGPFYGSEAFF.

V and J are TRBV7-9 and TRBJ2-7; 7 bases are shared with TRBD1. The CDR3 contains 16 residues. Trimming cost V 0 bases and J 3 bases; bases outside gene matches: 8. Looked up from germline, CDR1 is SEHNR and CDR2 is FQNEAQ (reference sequence). The CDR3 here is CASSLASRAGGYEQYF. DNA of the CDR3: TGTGCCAGCAGCTTAGCTTCCCGGGCAGGGGGCTACGAGCAGTACTTC.

The rearrangement joins TRBV5-4 to TRBJ2-1; the D gene is possibly TRBD1 (5 bases). The CDR3 contains 11 residues. Trimming removed 5 bases from V and 8 bases from J, with 8 bases in between. Germline CDR1 SGHNT, CDR2 YYREEE (reference sequence). The CDR3 spells CASRRGDEQFF. The DNA for the CDR3 is TGTGCCAGCAGAAGGGGCGATGAGCAGTTCTTC. Full variable domain (remainder filled in from reference TRBV5-4 and TRBJ2-1): ETGVTQSPTHLIKTRGQQVTLRCSSQSGHNTVSWYQQALGQGPQFIFQYYREEENGRGNFPPRFSGLQFPNYSSELNVNALELDDSALYLCASRRGDEQFFGPGTRLTVL.

This clone was recorded a few times. This chain connects TRBV5-1 to TRBJ1-4; TRBD1 is a possible D gene (6 bases). This CDR3 comprises 16 residues. Germline values: CDR1 SGHRS, CDR2 YFSETQ. V shed 2 bases and J shed 2 bases, with 13 bases lying between them. CDR3 coding DNA: TGCGCCAGCAGCTTTGCCCAAGGGGGGACTAATGAAAAACTGTTTTTT. Its translation: CASSFAQGGTNEKLFF.

This clone turned up a few times. The chain couples TRBV16 to TRBJ2-1; 9 bases map to TRBD1. The CDR3 loop spans 16 amino acids. In germline, CDR1 is KGHSY, CDR2 FQNENV. Germline trimming cut 1 base from V and 5 bases from J; bases unmatched to any gene: 6. CDR3 sequence: CASSQYGTGSNNEQFF. CDR3 DNA: TGTGCCAGCAGCCAATATGGGACAGGGTCAAACAATGAGCAGTTCTTC.

The V gene is TRBV5-1, the J gene TRBJ1-3; D remains unclear. Germline CDR1 reads SGHRS; CDR2 reads YFSETQ. This CDR3 is 15 amino acids long. Trimming removed 0 bases at V and 2 bases at J, with 9 bases between. In DNA form, the CDR3 reads TGCGCCAGCAGCTTGGATACGGAGGCTGGAAACACCATATATTTT. This translates into CASSLDTEAGNTIYF.

This chain uses TRBV5-8 with TRBJ1-5; 10 positions match TRBD1. This CDR3 contains 16 residues. Losses at the gene ends were 0 bases for V and 6 bases for J; bases not matched to a gene: 6. Germline lookup yields CDR1 SGHTS and CDR2 YDEGEE. The CDR3 DNA sequence: TGTGCCAGCAGCTTGGACGGAGGACAGGGGGGTCAGCCCCAGCATTTT. Amino acid sequence: CASSLDGGQGGQPQHF.

The chain couples TRBV7-9 to TRBJ2-1, with 8 bases aligning to TRBD1. V dropped 5 bases and J dropped 5; count of bases not matched to a gene: 8. The germline gives CDR1 SEHNR, CDR2 FQNEAQ (reference sequence). This CDR3 comprises 15 residues. The CDR3 nucleotides are TGTGCCAGCAGCACCCCAGGGGGCCCTAACAATGAGCAGTTCTTC. Amino acid sequence: CASSTPGGPNNEQFF.

The V call is TRBV6-1, the J call TRBJ2-1; tentative D call: TRBD2 (6 bases). V lost 3 bases, J lost 4 bases, and 13 bases lay in between. Germline loops: CDR1 MNHNS, CDR2 SASEGT. The CDR3 has 15 residues. The CDR3 is CASSDGGRAYNEQFF. Written as DNA, the CDR3 is TGTGCCAGCAGTGACGGGGGTAGGGCTTACAATGAGCAGTTCTTC.

This chain uses TRBV5-4 with TRBJ1-3, with TRBD1 matching 7 bases. The ends lost 5 bases at V and 2 bases at J; junction bases unmatched: 13. The length of the CDR3 is 17 residues. Germline V CDR1 and CDR2: SGHNT, YYREEE (reference sequence). DNA for the CDR3: TGTGCCAGCAGTCAAGCAACACAGGGGAGAACTGGAAACACCATATATTTT. Encoded protein: CASSQATQGRTGNTIYF.

This clone has a handful of counts. This sequence joins TRBV5-4 and TRBJ2-3, with 12 bases aligning to TRBD2. CDR3 size: 17 residues. Germline lookup yields CDR1 SGHNT and CDR2 YYREEE (reference sequence). The trim removed 4 bases at V and 5 bases at J, leaving 11 bases unmatched. CDR3 in amino acids: CASSTRTSGAGGDTQYF. DNA for the CDR3: TGTGCCAGCAGCACTAGGACTAGCGGGGCGGGGGGAGATACGCAGTATTTT.

The chain links TRBV5-1 to TRBJ1-1, with 7 bases lining up with TRBD1. Germline trimming cut 0 bases from V and 1 base from J; bases unmatched to any gene: 6. The CDR3 spans 16 residues. Per the germline V gene, CDR1 is SGHRS and CDR2 is YFSETQ. The CDR3 loop is CASSLVLRQGNTEAFF. The DNA of the CDR3 is TGCGCCAGCAGCTTGGTTTTGCGACAGGGGAACACTGAAGCTTTCTTT.

This chain connects TRBV27 to TRBJ1-5; D remains ambiguous. The CDR3 extends over 13 amino acids. V shed 5 bases and J shed 5 bases, with 10 bases lying between them. Germline V gives CDR1 MNHEY, CDR2 SMNVEV (reference sequence). The CDR3 sequence: CASSSRADQPQHF. The CDR3 DNA sequence: TGTGCCAGCAGTAGCCGGGCGGATCAGCCCCAGCATTTT.

The chain uses TRBV2 and TRBJ1-5, with D possibly matching TRBD1 (5 bases). CDR1 and CDR2 (germline): SNHLY, FYNNEI. Trimming pared 7 bases from V and 7 bases from J, leaving 17 bases between. The CDR3 has 14 residues. CDR3 amino acids: CASTLGQEVQPQHF. The DNA of the CDR3 is TGTGCCAGCACCCTAGGACAAGAGGTACAGCCCCAGCATTTT.

The chain links TRBV30 to TRBJ2-1; 13 nucleotides agree with TRBD2. This CDR3 region has 16 residues. The germline V gene has CDR1 GTSNPN and CDR2 SVGIG (reference sequence). The trim removed 3 bases at V and 6 bases at J, leaving 8 bases unmatched. In DNA, the CDR3 is TGTGCCTGGAGCCAGGGGACTAGCGGGATCGGCAATGAGCAGTTCTTC. It yields the protein CAWSQGTSGIGNEQFF. The full variable domain, completed using reference TRBV30 and TRBJ2-1, is SQTIHQWPATLVQPVGSPLSLECTVEGTSNPNLYWYRQAAGRGLQLLFYSVGIGQISSEVPQNLSASRPQDRQFILSSKKLLLSDSGFYLCAWSQGTSGIGNEQFFGPGTRLTVL.